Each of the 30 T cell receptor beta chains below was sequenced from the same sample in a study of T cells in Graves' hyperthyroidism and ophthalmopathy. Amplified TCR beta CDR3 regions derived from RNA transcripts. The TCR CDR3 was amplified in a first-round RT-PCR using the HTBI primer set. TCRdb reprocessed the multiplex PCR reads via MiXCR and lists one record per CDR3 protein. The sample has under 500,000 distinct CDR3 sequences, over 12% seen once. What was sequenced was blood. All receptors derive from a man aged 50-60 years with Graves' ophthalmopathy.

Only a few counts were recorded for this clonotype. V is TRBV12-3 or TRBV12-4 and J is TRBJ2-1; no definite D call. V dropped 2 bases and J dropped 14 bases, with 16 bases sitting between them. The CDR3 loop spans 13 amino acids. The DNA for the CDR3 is TGTGCCAGCAGTTTAAGTTCCGCCGGTGGGGAGTTCTTC. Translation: CASSLSSAGGEFF.

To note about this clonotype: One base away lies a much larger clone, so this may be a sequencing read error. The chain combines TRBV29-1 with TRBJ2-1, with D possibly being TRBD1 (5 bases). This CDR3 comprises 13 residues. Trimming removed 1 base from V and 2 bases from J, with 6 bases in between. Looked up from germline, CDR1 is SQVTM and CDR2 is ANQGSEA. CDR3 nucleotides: TGCAGCGTTGAAGGGGGCACCTACAATGAGCAGTTCTTC. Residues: CSVEGGTYNEQFF.

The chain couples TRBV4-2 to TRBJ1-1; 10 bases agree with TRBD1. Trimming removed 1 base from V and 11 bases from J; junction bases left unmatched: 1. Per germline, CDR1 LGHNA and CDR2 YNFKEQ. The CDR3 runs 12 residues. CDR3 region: CASSQGQGAAFF. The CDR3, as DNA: TGTGCCAGCAGCCAAGGACAGGGGGCGGCTTTCTTT.

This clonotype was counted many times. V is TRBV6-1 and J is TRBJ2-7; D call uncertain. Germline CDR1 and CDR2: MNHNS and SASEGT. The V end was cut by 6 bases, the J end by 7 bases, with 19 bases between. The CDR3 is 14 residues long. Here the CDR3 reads CASSPSATMGEQYF. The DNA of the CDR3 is TGTGCCAGCAGCCCGTCCGCGACCATGGGGGAGCAGTACTTC.

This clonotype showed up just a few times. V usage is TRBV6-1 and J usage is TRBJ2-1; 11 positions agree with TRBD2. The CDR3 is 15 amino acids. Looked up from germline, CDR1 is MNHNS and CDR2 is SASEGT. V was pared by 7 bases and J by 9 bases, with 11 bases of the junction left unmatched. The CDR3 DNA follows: TGTGCCAGCATCGAAAGAATAGCGGGAGGGGGTGAGCAGTTCTTC. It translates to CASIERIAGGGEQFF.

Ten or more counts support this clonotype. This CDR3 is CATSRDPGDTHYEQYF. As DNA, the CDR3 is TGTGCCACCAGCAGAGACCCAGGGGACACCCACTACGAGCAGTACTTC. The gene calls are TRBV15 and TRBJ2-7, with a weak D call TRBD1 (6 bases). Trimming left V 0 bases short and J 3 bases short, with 15 bases between. The germline V gene encodes CDR1 LNHNV and CDR2 YYDKDF (reference sequence). The CDR3 has 16 amino acids.

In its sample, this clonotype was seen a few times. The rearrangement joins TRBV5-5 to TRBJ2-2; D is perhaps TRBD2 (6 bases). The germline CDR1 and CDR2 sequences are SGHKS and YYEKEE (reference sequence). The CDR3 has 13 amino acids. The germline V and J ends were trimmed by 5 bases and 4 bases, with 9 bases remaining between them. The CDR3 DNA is TGTGCCAGCAGTATGGGGGGCACCGGGGAGCTGTTTTTT. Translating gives CASSMGGTGELFF. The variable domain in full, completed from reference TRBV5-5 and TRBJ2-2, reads DAGVTQSPTHLIKTRGQQVTLRCSPISGHKSVSWYQQVLGQGPQFIFQYYEKEERGRGNFPDRFSARQFPNYSSELNVNALLLGDSALYLCASSMGGTGELFFGEGSRLTVL.

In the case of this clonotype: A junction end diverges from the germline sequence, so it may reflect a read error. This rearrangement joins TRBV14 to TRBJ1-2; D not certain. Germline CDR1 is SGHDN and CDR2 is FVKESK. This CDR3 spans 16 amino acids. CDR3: CVSSQDAGTQTDGYTF. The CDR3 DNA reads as TGTGTCAGCAGCCAAGATGCAGGCACTCAAACCGATGGCTACACCTTC.

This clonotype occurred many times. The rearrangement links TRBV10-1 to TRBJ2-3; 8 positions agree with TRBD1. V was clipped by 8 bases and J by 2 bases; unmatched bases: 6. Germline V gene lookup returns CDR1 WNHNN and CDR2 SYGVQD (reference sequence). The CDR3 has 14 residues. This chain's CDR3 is CASQTGDTTDTQYF. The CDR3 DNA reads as TGCGCCAGCCAGACAGGGGATACCACAGATACGCAGTATTTT.

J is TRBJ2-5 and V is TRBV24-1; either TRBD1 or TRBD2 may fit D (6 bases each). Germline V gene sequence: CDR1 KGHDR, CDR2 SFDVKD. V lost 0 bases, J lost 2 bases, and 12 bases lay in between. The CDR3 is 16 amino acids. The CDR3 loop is CATSDLGGAGQETQYF. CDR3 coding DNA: TGTGCCACCAGTGATTTGGGGGGCGCGGGGCAAGAGACCCAGTACTTC.

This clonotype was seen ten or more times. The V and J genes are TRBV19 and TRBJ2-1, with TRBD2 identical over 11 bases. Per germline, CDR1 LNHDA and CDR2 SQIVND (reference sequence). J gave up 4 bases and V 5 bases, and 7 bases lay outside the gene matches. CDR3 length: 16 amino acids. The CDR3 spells CASSFSGTSGYNEQFF. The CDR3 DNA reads TGTGCCAGTAGTTTCTCCGGGACTAGCGGTTACAATGAGCAGTTCTTC.

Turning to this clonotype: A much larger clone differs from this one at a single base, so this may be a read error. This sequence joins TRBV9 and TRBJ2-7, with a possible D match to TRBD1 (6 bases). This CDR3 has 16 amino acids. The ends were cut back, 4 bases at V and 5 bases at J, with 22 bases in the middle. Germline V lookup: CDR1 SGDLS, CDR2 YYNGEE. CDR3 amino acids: CASSSTIGQSRDEQYF. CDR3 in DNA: TGTGCCAGCAGCTCAACCATCGGACAGTCTCGGGACGAGCAGTACTTC.

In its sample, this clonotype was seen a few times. CDR3 sequence (DNA): TGTGCCAGCAGTCCAACAGGGAGGACCTACAATGAGCAGTTCTTC. Protein sequence: CASSPTGRTYNEQFF. This chain joins TRBV6-1 and TRBJ2-1; D may correspond to TRBD1 or TRBD2 (6 bases each). This CDR3 spans 15 amino acids. Germline V gives CDR1 MNHNS, CDR2 SASEGT. The ends were cut back, 5 bases at V and 2 bases at J, with 13 bases in the middle.

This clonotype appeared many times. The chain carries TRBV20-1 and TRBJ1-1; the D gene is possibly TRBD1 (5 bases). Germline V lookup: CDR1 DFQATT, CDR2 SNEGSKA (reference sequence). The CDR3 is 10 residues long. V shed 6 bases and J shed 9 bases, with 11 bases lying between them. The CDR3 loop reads CSAGGWQAFF. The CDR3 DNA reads TGCAGTGCCGGGGGGTGGCAAGCTTTCTTT.

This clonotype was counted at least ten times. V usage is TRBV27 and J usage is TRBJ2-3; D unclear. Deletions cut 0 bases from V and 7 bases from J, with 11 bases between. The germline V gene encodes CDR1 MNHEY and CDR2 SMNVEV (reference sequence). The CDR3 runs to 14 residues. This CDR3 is CASSLSFPLNTQYF. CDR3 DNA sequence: TGTGCCAGCAGTTTATCGTTTCCACTGAATACGCAGTATTTT.

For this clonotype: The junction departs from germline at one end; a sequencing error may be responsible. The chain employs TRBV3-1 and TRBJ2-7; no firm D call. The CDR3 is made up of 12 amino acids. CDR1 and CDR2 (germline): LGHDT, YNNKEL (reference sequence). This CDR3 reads CAGSQTSYEQYF. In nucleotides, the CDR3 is TGTGCCGGCAGCCAAACCTCCTACGAGCAGTACTTC.

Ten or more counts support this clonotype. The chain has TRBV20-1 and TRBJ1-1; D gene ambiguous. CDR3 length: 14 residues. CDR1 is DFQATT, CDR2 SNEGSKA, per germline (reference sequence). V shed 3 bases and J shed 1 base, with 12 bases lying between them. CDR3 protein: CSASRGGPNTEAFF. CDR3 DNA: TGCAGTGCTAGCCGAGGAGGTCCGAACACTGAAGCTTTCTTT.

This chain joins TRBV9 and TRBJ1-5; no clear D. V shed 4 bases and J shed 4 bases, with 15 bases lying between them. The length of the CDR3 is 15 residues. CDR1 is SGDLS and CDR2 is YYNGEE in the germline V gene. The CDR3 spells CASSLRGIGNQPQHF. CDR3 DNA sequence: TGTGCCAGCAGCCTCCGTGGCATTGGTAATCAGCCCCAGCATTTT.

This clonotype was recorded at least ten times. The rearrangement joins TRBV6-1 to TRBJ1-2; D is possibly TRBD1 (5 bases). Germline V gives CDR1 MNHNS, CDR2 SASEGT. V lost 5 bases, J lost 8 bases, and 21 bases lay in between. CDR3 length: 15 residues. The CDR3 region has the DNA TGTGCCAGCAGTAATTCCGGGACCGGTAGAACGGGCTACACCTTC. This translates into CASSNSGTGRTGYTF.

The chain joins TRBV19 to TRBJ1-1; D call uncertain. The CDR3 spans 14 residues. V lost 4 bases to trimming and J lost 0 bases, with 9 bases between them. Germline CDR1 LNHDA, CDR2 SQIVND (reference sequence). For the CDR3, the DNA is TGTGCCAGTAGTAAAGGGAGGGTGAACACTGAAGCTTTCTTT. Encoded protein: CASSKGRVNTEAFF.

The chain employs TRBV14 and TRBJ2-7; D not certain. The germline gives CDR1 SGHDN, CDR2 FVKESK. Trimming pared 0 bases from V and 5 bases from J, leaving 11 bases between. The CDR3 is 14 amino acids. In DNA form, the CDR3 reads TGTGCCAGCAGCCAAGATCCCGGCACCAACGAGCAGTACTTC. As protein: CASSQDPGTNEQYF.

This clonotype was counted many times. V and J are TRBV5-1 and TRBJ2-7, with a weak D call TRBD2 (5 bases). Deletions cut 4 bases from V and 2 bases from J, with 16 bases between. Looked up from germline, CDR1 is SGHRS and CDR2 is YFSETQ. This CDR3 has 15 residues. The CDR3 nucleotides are TGCGCCAGCAGCCCCTCAGATCCGGGGACCTACGAGCAGTACTTC. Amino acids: CASSPSDPGTYEQYF. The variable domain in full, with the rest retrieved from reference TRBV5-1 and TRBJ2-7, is KAGVTQTPRYLIKTRGQQVTLSCSPISGHRSVSWYQQTPGQGLQFLFEYFSETQRNKGNFPGRFSGRQFSNSRSEMNVSTLELGDSALYLCASSPSDPGTYEQYFGPGTRLTVT.

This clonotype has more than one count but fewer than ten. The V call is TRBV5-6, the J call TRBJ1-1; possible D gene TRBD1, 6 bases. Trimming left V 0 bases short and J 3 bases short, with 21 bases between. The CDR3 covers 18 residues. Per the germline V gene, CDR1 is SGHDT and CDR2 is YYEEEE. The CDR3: CASSLAGLILEGDTEAFF. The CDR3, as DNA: TGTGCCAGCAGCTTGGCCGGGTTGATCCTCGAGGGGGACACTGAAGCTTTCTTT.

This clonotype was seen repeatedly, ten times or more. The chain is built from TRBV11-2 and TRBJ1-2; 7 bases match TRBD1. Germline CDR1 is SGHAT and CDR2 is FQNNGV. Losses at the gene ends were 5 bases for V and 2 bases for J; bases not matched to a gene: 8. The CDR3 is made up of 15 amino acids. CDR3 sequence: CASSKAGTENYGYTF. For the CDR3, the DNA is TGTGCCAGCAGCAAGGCCGGGACAGAGAACTATGGCTACACCTTC.

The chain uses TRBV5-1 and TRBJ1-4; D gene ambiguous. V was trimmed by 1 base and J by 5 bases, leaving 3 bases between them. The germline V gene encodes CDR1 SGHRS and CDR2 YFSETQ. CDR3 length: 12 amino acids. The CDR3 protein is CASSLSNEKLFF. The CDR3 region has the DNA TGCGCCAGCAGCTTGTCCAATGAAAAACTGTTTTTT.

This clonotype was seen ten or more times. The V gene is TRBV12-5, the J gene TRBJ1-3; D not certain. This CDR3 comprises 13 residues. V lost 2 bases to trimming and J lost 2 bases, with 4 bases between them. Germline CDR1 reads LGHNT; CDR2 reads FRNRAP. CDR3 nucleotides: TGTGCTAGTGGTTTGTCTCCTGGAAACACCATATATTTT. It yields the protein CASGLSPGNTIYF.

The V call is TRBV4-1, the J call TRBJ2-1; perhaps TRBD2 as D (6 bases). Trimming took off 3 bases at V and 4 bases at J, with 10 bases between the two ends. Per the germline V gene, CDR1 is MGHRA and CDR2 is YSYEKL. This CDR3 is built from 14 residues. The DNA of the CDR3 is TGCGCCAGCAGCCATGGGGACTTGTACAATGAGCAGTTCTTC. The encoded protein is CASSHGDLYNEQFF.

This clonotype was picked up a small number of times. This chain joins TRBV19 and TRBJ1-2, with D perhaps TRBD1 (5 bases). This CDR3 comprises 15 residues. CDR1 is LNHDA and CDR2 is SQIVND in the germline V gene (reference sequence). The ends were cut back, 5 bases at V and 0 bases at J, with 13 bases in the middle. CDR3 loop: CASSERGIANYGYTF. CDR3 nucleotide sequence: TGTGCCAGTAGTGAGAGGGGAATAGCTAACTATGGCTACACCTTC.

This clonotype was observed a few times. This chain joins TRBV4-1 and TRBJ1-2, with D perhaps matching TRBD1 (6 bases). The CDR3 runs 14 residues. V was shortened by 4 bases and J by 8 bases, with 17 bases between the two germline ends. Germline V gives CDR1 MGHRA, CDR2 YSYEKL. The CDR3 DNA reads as TGCGCCAGCAGCCCCGGGCAGGGGACGTGGGGCTACACCTTC. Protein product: CASSPGQGTWGYTF.

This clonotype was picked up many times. CDR3 region: CASSPGDFSSYNEQFF. In nucleotides, the CDR3 is TGTGCCAGCTCACCGGGGGACTTCAGCTCCTACAATGAGCAGTTCTTC. The chain recombines TRBV18 with TRBJ2-1; weak D call: TRBD2 (6 bases). Trimming removed 3 bases at V and 0 bases at J, with 12 bases between. The CDR3 has 16 amino acids. From germline, CDR1 is KGHSH and CDR2 LQKENI.